The table lists the clone carrying this T cell receptor (beta chain) with a few counts. These data originate in a study of T-cell memory formation after mild COVID-19. Via MiXCR, TCRdb re-called the 5' RACE reads, giving one row per CDR3 protein. The profile shows more than 400,000 distinct CDR3 sequences, about 18% of them singletons. The CDR3 has 15 residues. CDR1 and CDR2 (germline): KGHSH, LQKENI. V was cut by 6 bases and J by 2 bases, with 15 bases left in between. The genes are TRBV18 and TRBJ2-3; D could derive from TRBD1 or TRBD2 (5 bases each). The TCR comes from an adult woman who had mild COVID-19 (a few samples of this study predate the infection). Cell type and time point are not known. Sequenced input: PBMCs or a T cell subset sorted from them (not recorded which). In DNA form, the CDR3 reads TGTGCCAGCTCCCTACAGAGGGGCCCCACAGATACGCAGTATTTT. Translation gives CASSLQRGPTDTQYF. Variable domain in full (rest from reference TRBV18 and TRBJ2-3): NAGVMQNPRHLVRRRGQEARLRCSPMKGHSHVYWYRQLPEEGLKFMVYLQKENIIDESGMPKERFSAEFPKEGPSILRIQQVVRGDSAAYFCASSLQRGPTDTQYFGPGTRLTVL.